The T cell receptor (beta chain) described here comes from a study of blood T cells in healthy people across ages (dated by TCRdb to 2013 to 2016). Concerning the study at large: In model experiments, template switching captured roughly one uniquely barcoded TCR beta cDNA molecule for every two T cells. Using deep sequencing normalized with unique cDNA molecular identifiers, the study measured how TCR beta repertoire diversity changes with age. The donors were divided into four age groups: young (average approximately 16 years), middle-aged (around 37), aged (roughly 60) and long-lived (82). To avoid experimental bias, donors of different ages were spread randomly across the sequencing lanes. The study analyzed two additional independent replicas of 1 million unique cDNA reads from the same blood draw for two donors, one aged 18 to 29 and one aged 80 or older. Findings and caveats that apply to the study as a whole: Estimates of total diversity based on one million sequenced T cells were considered lower bounds and underestimates. As age increased, observed TCR beta diversity per million T cells dropped in a roughly linear way, and a significant reduction was already evident by age 40. Because profiling used bulk unsorted PBMCs, naive and antigen-experienced compartments could not be compared conclusively. Because the CMV infection status of the donors was unknown, age-related changes in expanded clonotypes may potentially have been confounded. A strong correlation was found between observed TCR beta diversity and the percentage of naive T cells measured by flow cytometry. The long-lived group showed more naive CD4+ T cells, fewer expanded clones and increased TCR diversity than the aged group, suggesting age selection.

Systemically healthy Caucasian individuals from Russia, some 40 in total and aged roughly 6 to 100 years, were included as donors. Roughly 10 milliliters of peripheral blood were drawn from each donor into EDTA-treated Vacutainer tubes. Ficoll-Paque density-gradient centrifugation was used to isolate PBMCs, with at least 6.5 million per sample. Total RNA was extracted from PBMCs with Trizol reagent, with at least 5 micrograms obtained per sample. The percentages of naive CD45RAhigh/CD27high T cells were determined by flow cytometry on a PBMC aliquot from every donor. Library preparation employed 5' RACE. The instrument given in TCRdb is Illumina HiSeq 2500. A second PCR of about 6 to 11 cycles was performed with a sample-barcoded 5' primer and a J-beta primer mix. A unique molecular identifier was introduced onto each TCR beta cDNA molecule by a template-switch 5' adaptor carrying 12 random nucleotides. Each sample yielded at least 3 million CDR3-containing paired-end reads. All of the RNA was converted into first-strand cDNA using the Mint cDNA synthesis kit, with a TRBC-specific oligonucleotide serving as the primer. Following uracil-DNA glycosylase treatment, all cDNA underwent a first 18-cycle PCR with the universal primers M1SS and BC2_uni_R. Concerning the study's data processing: Normalization of each sample was performed by random selection of 1 million high-quality reads, each carrying a distinct molecular identifier. Reads with shared molecular identifiers were discarded instead of being binned into consensus sequences. MiTCR, with a Q25 quality threshold and the strictest error-elimination algorithm, was used for CDR3 identification, clonotype clustering and error correction. A nonparametric unseen species model with Euler transformation was used to estimate a lower bound on total TCR beta diversity. TCRdb trimmed the raw reads at Q25, called clones with MiXCR and kept productive beta chains. Each CDR3 protein appears once, grouped with its most common genes and DNA. TCRdb's processing, not the authors', yielded these V and J calls. For this sample the table gives 1.5 million to 2 million distinct CDR3 sequences, of which roughly 49% were detected only once. The ten largest account for around 2.1% of the sample.

This clonotype was counted a few times. Its binding antigen is unknown. No base qualities exist here, and no much larger clone lies one base off it. The TCR sequence derives from a woman in her thirties or forties in good health. The sample comprised blood.

The CDR3 region: CASSSRLARETQYF. The DNA sequence reads TGTGCCAGCAGCTCTCGACTAGCCCGAGAGACCCAGTACTTC. This receptor chain uses TRBV7-2 and TRBJ2-5; 7 junctional bases match TRBD2. CDR1 and CDR2 are read off the germline V gene as SGHTA and FQGNSA. V ends up 4 bases short and J 4 bases short, with an unmatched junction base count of 6. The CDR3, cysteine through phenylalanine, is 14 amino acids long. The DNA shown is the 42-base CDR3, in frame from base 1.